This T cell receptor beta chain was captured by sequencing in a study of blood T cell repertoires in COVID-19. Study at large: The origin of the acute and convalescent COVID-19 samples was the United States, Italy and Spain. The analysed material was cDNA or gDNA that came from T cells, B-cell-depleted T cells, or PBMCs.

The method was immunoSEQ multiplex PCR; TCRdb's version includes in-frame clones alone and lacks a portion of them. The sample records about 520,000 clones, 75% to 90% being singletons. The CDR3 runs to 12 residues. Germline V gene lookup returns CDR1 MDHEN and CDR2 SYDVKM. V was cut by 6 bases and J by 10 bases, with 13 bases left in between. This clone has only a few counts. The chain joins TRBV28 to TRBJ2-1; D perhaps matches TRBD2 (6 bases). The specimen sequenced was peripheral blood. This sequence originates from a human donor in a cohort sampled during active COVID-19. The CDR3 here is CASSQYREEQFF. CDR3 DNA: TGTGCCAGCAGCCAGTACCGGGAGGAGCAGTTCTTC. Full variable domain (outside the CDR3, taken from reference TRBV28 and TRBJ2-1): DVKVTQSSRYLVKRTGEKVFLECVQDMDHENMFWYRQDPGLGLRLIYFSYDVKMKEKGDIPEGYSVSREKKERFSLILESASTNQTSMYLCASSQYREEQFFGPGTRLTVL.